Sequencing of this T cell receptor beta chain was carried out in a study of blood T cells in healthy people across ages. Notes on the study in general: Measured against age, TCR beta diversity per million T cells decreased in a roughly linear manner. When one million T cells were used, diversity estimates were thought to be underestimates.

Note on this clonotype: Its antigen is not identified.

Sample-barcoded 5' priming and a J-beta primer mix drove a second PCR of roughly 7 to 11 cycles. Every cDNA molecule bore a tag from a template-switch adaptor containing 12 random nucleotides. TCRdb re-analysed the 5' RACE reads in MiXCR, keeping a single row per CDR3 protein. Seen here are 650,000 to 1,000,000 distinct CDR3 sequences, roughly 35% observed once, and the top ten hold roughly 13%. The sequenced sample was blood. This TCR was recovered from a man between 18 and 29 years old in good health.

CDR3 coding DNA: TGCAGTGCTACCCAAATAGCGGGGAGCTTCTACAATGAGCAGTTCTTC. It encodes CSATQIAGSFYNEQFF. The rearrangement joins TRBV20-1 to TRBJ2-1, with 8 bases that match TRBD2. V was pared by 4 bases and J by 3 bases, with 11 bases of the junction left unmatched. This CDR3 spans 16 amino acids. Germline V gene lookup returns CDR1 DFQATT and CDR2 SNEGSKA (reference sequence).